The T cell receptor beta chain described here comes from a study of regulatory T cells in long-lasting Graves disease. Germline V CDR1 and CDR2: DFQATT, SNEGSKA (reference sequence). Unmatched junction bases numbered 12, after V lost 6 bases and J lost 1 base. CDR3 size: 15 residues. Regarding time point: persistent/refractory GD, antithyroid drugs over 5 years with positive TRAb. Isolated PBMC RNA provided the starting material for the TCR library. For TCR beta, libraries came from iRepertoire HTBI primers and Arm-PCR of CDR3 regions. TCRdb analysed the multiplex PCR reads with MiXCR anew, one entry per CDR3 protein. The repertoire holds 500,000 to 800,000 distinct CDR3 sequences, with about 30% as singletons.

The sample was peripheral blood mononuclear cells (PBMCs), taken when the disease was refractory, from a patient treated with antithyroid drugs. The chain combines TRBV20-1 with TRBJ2-7; TRBD2 matches at 7 bases. This receptor was obtained from a female donor with Graves disease. CDR3 sequence reads: CSAHLSGKSSYEQYF. The CDR3 DNA is TGCAGTGCGCATCTAAGCGGGAAATCATCCTACGAGCAGTACTTC.